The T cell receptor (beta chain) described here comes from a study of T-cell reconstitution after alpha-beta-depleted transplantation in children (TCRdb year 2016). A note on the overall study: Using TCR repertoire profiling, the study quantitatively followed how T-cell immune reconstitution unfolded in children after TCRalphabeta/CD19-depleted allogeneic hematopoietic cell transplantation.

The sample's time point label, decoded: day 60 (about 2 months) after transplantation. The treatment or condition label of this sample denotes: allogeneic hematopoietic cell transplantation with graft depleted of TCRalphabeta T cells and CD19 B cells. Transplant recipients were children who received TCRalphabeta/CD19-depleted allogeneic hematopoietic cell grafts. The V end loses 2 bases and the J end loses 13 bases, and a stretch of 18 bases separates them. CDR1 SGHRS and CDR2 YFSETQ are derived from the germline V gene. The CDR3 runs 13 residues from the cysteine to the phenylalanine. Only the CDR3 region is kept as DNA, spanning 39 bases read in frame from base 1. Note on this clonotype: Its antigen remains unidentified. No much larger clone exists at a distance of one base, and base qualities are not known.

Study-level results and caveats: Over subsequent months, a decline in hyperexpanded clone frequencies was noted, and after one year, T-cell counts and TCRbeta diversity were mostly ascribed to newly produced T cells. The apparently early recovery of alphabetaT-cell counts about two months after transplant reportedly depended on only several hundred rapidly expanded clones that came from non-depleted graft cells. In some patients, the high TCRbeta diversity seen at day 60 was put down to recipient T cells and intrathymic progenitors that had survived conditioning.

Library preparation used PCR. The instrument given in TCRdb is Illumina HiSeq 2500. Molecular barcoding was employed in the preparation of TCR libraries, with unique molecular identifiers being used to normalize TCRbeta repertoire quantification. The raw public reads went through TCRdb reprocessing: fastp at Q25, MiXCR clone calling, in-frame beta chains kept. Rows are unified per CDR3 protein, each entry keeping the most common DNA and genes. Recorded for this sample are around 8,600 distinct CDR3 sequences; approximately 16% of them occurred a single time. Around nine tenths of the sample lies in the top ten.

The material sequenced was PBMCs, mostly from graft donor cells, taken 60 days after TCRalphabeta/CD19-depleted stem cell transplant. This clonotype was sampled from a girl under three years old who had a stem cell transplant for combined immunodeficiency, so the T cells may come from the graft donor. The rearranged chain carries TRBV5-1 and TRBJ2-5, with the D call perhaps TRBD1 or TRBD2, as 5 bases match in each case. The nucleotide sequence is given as TGCGCCAGCAGCTTAGACTCAGGGAGACTACGGTACTTC. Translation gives CASSLDSGRLRYF.